This T cell receptor (beta chain) was recovered during a study of naive and memory T cell subsets. The library had UMIs added by 3' ligation of an oligonucleotide to TCR cDNA. Adult healthy volunteers gave 2.5 ml peripheral blood for whole-blood RNA. V shed 3 bases and J shed 5 bases, with 14 bases lying between them. The CDR3 is 15 residues long. Four PCR rounds used nested alpha and beta constant region primers plus the SP2 primer. Blood and skin TCR RNA was reverse transcribed with alpha and beta constant primers. TCRdb passed the 5' RACE reads through MiXCR, listing each CDR3 protein once. The profile shows tens of thousands of distinct CDR3 sequences, approximately 7.2% of them singletons. Only a few counts were recorded for this clonotype.

The chain couples TRBV12-3 or TRBV12-4 to TRBJ2-1, with D possibly matching TRBD2 (6 bases). This TCR came from a male donor in good health. In DNA, the CDR3 is TGTGCCAGCAGTTTCGGGGACCGCGGGGACAATGAGCAGTTCTTC. This codes for CASSFGDRGDNEQFF.